A single sample is the source of the 10 T cell receptor beta chains below, sequenced in a study of read filtering for tumor transcriptome and immune sequencing. From around 0.4 ug of RNA, a library with molecular barcoded alpha/delta and beta/gamma adaptors was made. TCRdb ran MiXCR on the reads and lists one entry per CDR3 protein. This table holds fewer than 30,000 distinct CDR3 sequences, 20% found once. The sample taken for sequencing was a population of CD138-negative cells sorted from bone marrow. These receptors were obtained from a donor aged 40 or older with multiple myeloma.

This clonotype was seen many times. The chain is built from TRBV15 and TRBJ1-5; possibly TRBD1 for D (5 bases). This CDR3 is built from 15 residues. The V end was cut by 5 bases, the J end by 0 bases, with 11 bases between. Germline CDR1 and CDR2: LNHNV and YYDKDF (reference sequence). In DNA, the CDR3 is TGTGCCACCAGCCACGAGACAGCTAGCAATCAGCCCCAGCATTTT. Amino acid sequence: CATSHETASNQPQHF.

With regard to this clonotype: This may be a read error: a much more frequent sequence differs by one nucleotide. The chain uses TRBV5-7 and TRBJ1-1; TRBD1 might be the D (5 bases). TRBV5-7 is recorded as an ORF, its role being uncertain. This CDR3 comprises 12 residues. The CDR3: CANSSRQPEAFF. The CDR3, as DNA: TGTGCCAACAGCTCGAGACAGCCAGAAGCTTTCTTT.

Many counts were recorded for this clonotype. The chain employs TRBV5-1 and TRBJ2-7, with 7 bases identical to TRBD1. The CDR3 spans 14 residues. CDR1 and CDR2 from the germline V gene are SGHRS and YFSETQ. V was clipped by 4 bases and J by 6 bases; unmatched bases: 10. CDR3 sequence reads: CASSPSTGSGEQYF. CDR3 coding DNA: TGCGCCAGCAGCCCGTCGACAGGGTCGGGCGAGCAGTACTTC.

As concerns this clonotype: This probably arose from a read error, given a far larger clone one base away. The DNA is left out, because the CDR3 cannot be placed on it with certainty; the CDR3 is given as TCRdb lists it. The rearrangement links TRBV20-1 to TRBJ2-1; the table's D call, TRBD2, has no DNA check behind it. Germline values: CDR1 DFQATT, CDR2 SNEGSKA (reference sequence). The CDR3 is 17 residues long, ends included. The CDR3 spells CSARDHLVAGGSYERYF.

In its sample, this clonotype is medium-sized. The chain carries TRBV3-1 and TRBJ2-1, with 10 bases that match TRBD2. V lost 1 base and J lost 0; bases outside the gene matches: 12. Germline V lookup: CDR1 LGHDT, CDR2 YNNKEL (reference sequence). This CDR3 comprises 20 residues. The CDR3 spells CASSQAGGLAGASSYNEQFF. The CDR3 DNA is TGTGCCAGCAGCCAAGCGGGTGGCCTAGCGGGAGCCTCCTCCTACAATGAGCAGTTCTTC.

This clonotype is termed medium-sized. The CDR3 here is CASSLGLGLAGVKNEQFF. The CDR3 nucleotides read TGCGCCAGCAGCTTGGGCCTGGGGCTAGCGGGAGTTAAGAATGAGCAGTTCTTC. The genes are TRBV5-1 and TRBJ2-1, with 10 bases identical to TRBD2. V was clipped by 0 bases and J by 7 bases; unmatched bases: 13. Per the germline V gene, CDR1 is SGHRS and CDR2 is YFSETQ. This CDR3 has 18 residues.

This clonotype was seen repeatedly, ten times or more. The genes are TRBV29-1 and TRBJ2-3, with D perhaps matching TRBD1 (5 bases). Looked up from germline, CDR1 is SQVTM and CDR2 is ANQGSEA. This CDR3 is 14 amino acids long. The germline V and J ends were trimmed by 3 bases and 5 bases, with 15 bases remaining between them. In nucleotides, the CDR3 is TGCAGCGTTGATTTGTCAGGGATCTTAGATACGCAGTATTTT. Translated, it gives CSVDLSGILDTQYF.

This clonotype was detected many times. J is TRBJ2-1 and V is TRBV19; D remains ambiguous. This CDR3 contains 16 residues. Trimming cost V 3 bases and J 4 bases, with 16 bases left between them. Germline V gene lookup returns CDR1 LNHDA and CDR2 SQIVND (reference sequence). The CDR3 region is CASSIVFRQTYNEQFF. The CDR3 coding sequence is TGTGCCAGTAGTATTGTGTTTCGGCAGACTTACAATGAGCAGTTCTTC.

This clonotype has a count of ten or more. This rearrangement joins TRBV2 to TRBJ2-5; no reliable D call. Germline values: CDR1 SNHLY, CDR2 FYNNEI. The V end was cut by 6 bases, the J end by 5 bases, with 10 bases between. CDR3 length: 12 residues. The CDR3 region is CASRRLGETQYF. The CDR3, as DNA: TGTGCCAGCAGGAGACTGGGGGAGACCCAGTACTTC.

This clonotype was counted only a few times. The chain recombines TRBV10-3 with TRBJ1-2; D is ambiguous. This CDR3 has 12 amino acids. CDR1 is ENHRY, CDR2 SYGVKD, per germline. Trimming took 2 bases from V and 8 from J, leaving 9 bases between them. The CDR3 DNA reads as TGTGCCATCAGTGAGCGTCCCAACGGCTACACCTTC. Translating gives CAISERPNGYTF.